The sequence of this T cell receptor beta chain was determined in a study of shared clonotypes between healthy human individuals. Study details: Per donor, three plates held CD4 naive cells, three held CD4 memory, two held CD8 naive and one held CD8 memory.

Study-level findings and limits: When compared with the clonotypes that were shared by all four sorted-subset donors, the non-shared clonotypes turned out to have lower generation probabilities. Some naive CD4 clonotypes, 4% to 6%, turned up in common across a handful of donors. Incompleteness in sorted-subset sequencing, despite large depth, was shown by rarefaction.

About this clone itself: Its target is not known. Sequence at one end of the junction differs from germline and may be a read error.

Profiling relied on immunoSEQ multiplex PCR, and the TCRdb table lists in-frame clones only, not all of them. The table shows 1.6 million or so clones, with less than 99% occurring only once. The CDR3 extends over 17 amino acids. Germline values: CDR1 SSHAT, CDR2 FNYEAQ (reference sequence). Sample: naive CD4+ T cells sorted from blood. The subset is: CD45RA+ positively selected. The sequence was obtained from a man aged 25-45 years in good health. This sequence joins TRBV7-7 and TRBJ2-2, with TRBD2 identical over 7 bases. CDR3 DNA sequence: TGTGCTAGCAGCCCGGAGACTAGCCAAGCTCTTACCGGGGAGCTGTTTTTT. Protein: CASSPETSQALTGELFF.